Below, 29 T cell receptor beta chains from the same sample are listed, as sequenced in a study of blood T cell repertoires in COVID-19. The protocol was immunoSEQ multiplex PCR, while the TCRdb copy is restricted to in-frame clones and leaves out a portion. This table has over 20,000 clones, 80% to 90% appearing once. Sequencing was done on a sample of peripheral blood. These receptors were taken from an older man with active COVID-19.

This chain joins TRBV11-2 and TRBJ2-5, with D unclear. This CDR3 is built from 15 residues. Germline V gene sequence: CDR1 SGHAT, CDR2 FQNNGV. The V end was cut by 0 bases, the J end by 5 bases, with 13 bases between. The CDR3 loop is CASSLDQGSWETQYF. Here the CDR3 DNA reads TGTGCCAGCAGCTTAGATCAAGGTAGCTGGGAGACCCAGTACTTC.

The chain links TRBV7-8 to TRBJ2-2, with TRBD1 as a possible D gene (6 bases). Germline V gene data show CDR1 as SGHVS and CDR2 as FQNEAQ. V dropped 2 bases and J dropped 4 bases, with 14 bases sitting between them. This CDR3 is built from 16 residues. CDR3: CASSLQGLSGTGELFF. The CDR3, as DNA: TGTGCCAGCAGCTTACAGGGGCTAAGTGGCACCGGGGAGCTGTTTTTT. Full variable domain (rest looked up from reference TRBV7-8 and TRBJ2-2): GAGVSQSPRYKVAKRGQDVALRCDPISGHVSLFWYQQALGQGPEFLTYFQNEAQLDKSGLPSDRFFAERPEGSVSTLKIQRTQQEDSAVYLCASSLQGLSGTGELFFGEGSRLTVL.

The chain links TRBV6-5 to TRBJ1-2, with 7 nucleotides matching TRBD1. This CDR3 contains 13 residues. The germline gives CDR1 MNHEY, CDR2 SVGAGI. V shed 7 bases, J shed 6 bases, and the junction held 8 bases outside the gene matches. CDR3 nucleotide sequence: TGTGCCAGCAATCGTCGCAGGGGGGATGGCTACACCTTC. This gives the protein CASNRRRGDGYTF.

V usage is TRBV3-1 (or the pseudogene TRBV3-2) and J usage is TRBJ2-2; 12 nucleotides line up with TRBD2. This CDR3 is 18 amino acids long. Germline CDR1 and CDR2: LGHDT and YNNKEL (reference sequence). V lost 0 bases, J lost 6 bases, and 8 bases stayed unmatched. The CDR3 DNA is TGTGCCAGCAGCCAAGAAGTACTAGCGGGAGGAGTGTCCGGGGAGCTGTTTTTT. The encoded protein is CASSQEVLAGGVSGELFF.

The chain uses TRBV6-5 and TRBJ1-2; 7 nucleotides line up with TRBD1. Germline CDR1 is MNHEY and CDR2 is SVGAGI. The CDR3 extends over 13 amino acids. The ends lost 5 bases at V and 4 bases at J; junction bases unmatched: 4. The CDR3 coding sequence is TGTGCCAGCAGTAACAGGGGCCGCTATGGCTACACCTTC. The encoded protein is CASSNRGRYGYTF.

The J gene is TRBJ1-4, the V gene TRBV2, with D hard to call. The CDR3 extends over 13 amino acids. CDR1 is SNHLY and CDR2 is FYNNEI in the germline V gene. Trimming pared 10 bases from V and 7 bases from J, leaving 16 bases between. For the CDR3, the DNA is TGTGCCATCCTAAGCGGTAGCGGTGAAAAACTGTTTTTT. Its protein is CAILSGSGEKLFF. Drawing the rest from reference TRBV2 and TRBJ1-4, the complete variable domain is EPEVTQTPSHQVTQMGQEVILRCVPISNHLYFYWYRQILGQKVEFLVSFYNNEISEKSEIFDDQFSVERPDGSNFTLKIRSTKLEDSAMYFCAILSGSGEKLFFGSGTQLSVL.

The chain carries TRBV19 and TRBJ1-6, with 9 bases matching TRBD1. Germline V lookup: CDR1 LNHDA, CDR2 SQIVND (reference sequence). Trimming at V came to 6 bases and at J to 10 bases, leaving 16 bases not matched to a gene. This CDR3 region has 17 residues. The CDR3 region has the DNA TGTGCCAGTAGATCCGGTACAGGGGGCTCTAGGGTATCACCCCTCCACTTT. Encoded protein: CASRSGTGGSRVSPLHF.

The CDR3 sequence: CASSYPVAGAGNEQFF. Written as DNA, the CDR3 is TGTGCCAGCAGTTACCCAGTAGCGGGAGCAGGGAATGAGCAGTTCTTC. The chain recombines TRBV6-6 with TRBJ2-1, with TRBD2 matching over 9 bases. Germline V gene lookup returns CDR1 MNHNY and CDR2 SVGAGI (reference sequence). V was pared by 2 bases and J by 7 bases, with 9 bases of the junction left unmatched. The CDR3 consists of 16 residues.

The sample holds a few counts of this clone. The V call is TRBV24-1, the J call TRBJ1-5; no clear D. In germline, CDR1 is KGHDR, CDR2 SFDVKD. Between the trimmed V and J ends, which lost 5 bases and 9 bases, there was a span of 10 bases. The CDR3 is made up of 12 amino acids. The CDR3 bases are TGTGCCACCAGTGCCGGGGTAGGGCCCCAGCATTTT. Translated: CATSAGVGPQHF.

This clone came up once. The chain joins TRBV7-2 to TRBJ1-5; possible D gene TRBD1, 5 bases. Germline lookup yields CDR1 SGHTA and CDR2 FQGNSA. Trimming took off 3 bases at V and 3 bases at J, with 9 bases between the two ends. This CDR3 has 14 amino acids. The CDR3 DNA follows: TGTGCCAGCAGCTTTGACAGTTTCAATCAGCCCCAGCATTTT. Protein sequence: CASSFDSFNQPQHF.

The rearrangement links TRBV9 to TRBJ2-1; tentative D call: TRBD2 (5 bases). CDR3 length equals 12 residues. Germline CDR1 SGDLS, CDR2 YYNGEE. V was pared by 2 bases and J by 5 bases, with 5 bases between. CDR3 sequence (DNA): TGTGCCAGCAGCGTCGGGGACAATGAGCAGTTCTTC. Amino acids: CASSVGDNEQFF.

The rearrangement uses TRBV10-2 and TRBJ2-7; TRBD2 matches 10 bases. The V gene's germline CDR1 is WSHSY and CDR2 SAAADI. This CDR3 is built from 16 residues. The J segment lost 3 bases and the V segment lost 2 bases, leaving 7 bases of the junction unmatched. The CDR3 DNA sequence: TGCGCCAGCAGTGAGCCGCTAGCGGGAGAGAGCTACGAGCAGTACTTC. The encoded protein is CASSEPLAGESYEQYF.

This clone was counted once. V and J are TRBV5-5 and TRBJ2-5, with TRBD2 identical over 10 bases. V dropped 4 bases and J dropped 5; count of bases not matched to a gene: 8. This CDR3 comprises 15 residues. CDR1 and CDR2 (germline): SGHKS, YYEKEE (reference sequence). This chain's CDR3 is CASSGGLAAAETQYF. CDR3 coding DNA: TGTGCCAGCAGCGGAGGACTAGCGGCGGCGGAGACCCAGTACTTC.

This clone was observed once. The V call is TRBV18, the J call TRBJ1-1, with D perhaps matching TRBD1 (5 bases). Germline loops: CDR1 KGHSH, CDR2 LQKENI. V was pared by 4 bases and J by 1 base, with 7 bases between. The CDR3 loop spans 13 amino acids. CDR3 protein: CASSLTANTEAFF. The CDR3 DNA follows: TGTGCCAGCTCACTGACAGCGAACACTGAAGCTTTCTTT.

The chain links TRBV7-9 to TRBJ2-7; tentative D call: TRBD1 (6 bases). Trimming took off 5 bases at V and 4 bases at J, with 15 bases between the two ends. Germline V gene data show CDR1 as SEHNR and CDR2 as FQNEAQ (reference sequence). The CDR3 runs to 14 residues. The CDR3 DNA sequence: TGTGCCAGCAGCCCCTGGGACATAGCTTACGAGCAGTACTTC. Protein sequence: CASSPWDIAYEQYF.

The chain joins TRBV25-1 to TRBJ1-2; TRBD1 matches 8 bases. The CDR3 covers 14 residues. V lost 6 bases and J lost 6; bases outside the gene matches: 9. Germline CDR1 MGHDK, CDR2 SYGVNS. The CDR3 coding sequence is TGTGCCAGCAGCCCTCAGGGGGCGTTGGATGGCTACACCTTC. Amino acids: CASSPQGALDGYTF.

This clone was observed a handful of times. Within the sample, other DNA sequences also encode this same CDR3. The CDR3 DNA is TGCGCCAGCAGTGTGACAGGGGCTAACTATGGCTACACCTTC. Translated: CASSVTGANYGYTF. The rearrangement links TRBV10-2 to TRBJ1-2, with 8 bases fitting TRBD1. J was trimmed by 0 bases and V by 4 bases; bases with no gene match: 1. Germline lookup yields CDR1 WSHSY and CDR2 SAAADI. The CDR3 totals 14 residues.

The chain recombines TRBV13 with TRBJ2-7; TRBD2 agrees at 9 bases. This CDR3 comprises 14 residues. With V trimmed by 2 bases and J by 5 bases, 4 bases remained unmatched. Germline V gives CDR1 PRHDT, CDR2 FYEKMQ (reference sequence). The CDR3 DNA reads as TGTGCCAGCAGCTTAATCGCGGGAGGGGACGAGCAGTACTTC. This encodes CASSLIAGGDEQYF. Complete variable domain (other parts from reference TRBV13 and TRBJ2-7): AAGVIQSPRHLIKEKRETATLKCYPIPRHDTVYWYQQGPGQDPQFLISFYEKMQSDKGSIPDRFSAQQFSDYHSELNMSSLELGDSALYFCASSLIAGGDEQYFGPGTRLTVT.

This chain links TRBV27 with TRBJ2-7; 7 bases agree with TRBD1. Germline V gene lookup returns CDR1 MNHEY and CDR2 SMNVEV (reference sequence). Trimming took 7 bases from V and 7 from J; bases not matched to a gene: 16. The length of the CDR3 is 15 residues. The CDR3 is CASNKGQWTFWEQYF. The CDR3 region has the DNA TGTGCCAGCAACAAGGGACAGTGGACATTCTGGGAGCAGTACTTC.

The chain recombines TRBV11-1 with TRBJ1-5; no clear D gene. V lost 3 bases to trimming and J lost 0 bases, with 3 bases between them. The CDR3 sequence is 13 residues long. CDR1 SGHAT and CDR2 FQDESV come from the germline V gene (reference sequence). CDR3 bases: TGTGCCAGCAGCTTTAATAGCAATCAGCCCCAGCATTTT. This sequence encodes CASSFNSNQPQHF.

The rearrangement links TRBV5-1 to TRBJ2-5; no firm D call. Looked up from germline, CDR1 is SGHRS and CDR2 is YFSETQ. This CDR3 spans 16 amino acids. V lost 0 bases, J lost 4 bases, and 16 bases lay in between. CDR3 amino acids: CASSLDGLLTGETQYF. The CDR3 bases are TGCGCCAGCAGCTTGGACGGCTTATTGACTGGAGAGACCCAGTACTTC.

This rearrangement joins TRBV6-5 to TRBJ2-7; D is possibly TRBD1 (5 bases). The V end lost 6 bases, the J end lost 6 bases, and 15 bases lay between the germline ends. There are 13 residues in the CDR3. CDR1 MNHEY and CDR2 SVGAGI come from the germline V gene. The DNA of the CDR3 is TGTGCCAGCAGCCCCAAGCCAGGGATCGAGCAGTACTTC. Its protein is CASSPKPGIEQYF.

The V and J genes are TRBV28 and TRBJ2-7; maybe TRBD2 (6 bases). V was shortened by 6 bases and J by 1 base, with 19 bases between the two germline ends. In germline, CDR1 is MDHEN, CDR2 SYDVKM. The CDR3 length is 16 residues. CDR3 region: CASRMGGGTESYEQYF. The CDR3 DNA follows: TGTGCCAGCAGAATGGGTGGAGGGACTGAGTCCTACGAGCAGTACTTC.

This CDR3 is CASSLDSLGYGYTF. Written as DNA, the CDR3 is TGTGCCAGCAGTCTGGACAGCCTAGGCTATGGCTACACCTTC. This chain connects TRBV6-6 to TRBJ1-2; D possibly corresponds to TRBD1 (6 bases). Germline V lookup: CDR1 MNHNY, CDR2 SVGAGI (reference sequence). Trimming stripped 5 bases from V and 4 bases from J, with 14 bases between. The CDR3 length is 14 residues.

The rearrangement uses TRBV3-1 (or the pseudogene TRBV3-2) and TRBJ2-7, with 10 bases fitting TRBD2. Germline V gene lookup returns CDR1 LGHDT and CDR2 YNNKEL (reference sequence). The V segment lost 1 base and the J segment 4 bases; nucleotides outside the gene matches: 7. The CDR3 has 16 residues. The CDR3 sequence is CASSQGRLAGVYEQYF. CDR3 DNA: TGTGCCAGCAGCCAAGGCCGACTAGCGGGTGTGTACGAGCAGTACTTC.

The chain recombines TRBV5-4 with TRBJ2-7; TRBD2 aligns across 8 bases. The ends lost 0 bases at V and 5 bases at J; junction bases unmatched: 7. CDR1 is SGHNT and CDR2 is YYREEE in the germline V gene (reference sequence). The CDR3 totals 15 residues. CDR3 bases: TGTGCCAGCAGCTTGGGGGCTAGCGGGTTCGACGAGCAGTACTTC. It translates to CASSLGASGFDEQYF.

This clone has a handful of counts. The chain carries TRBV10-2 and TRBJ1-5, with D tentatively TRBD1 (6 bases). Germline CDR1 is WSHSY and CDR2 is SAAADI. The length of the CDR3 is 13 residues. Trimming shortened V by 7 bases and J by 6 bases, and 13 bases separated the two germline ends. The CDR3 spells CASTFGGPQPQHF. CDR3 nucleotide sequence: TGCGCCAGCACCTTCGGGGGGCCTCAGCCCCAGCATTTT.

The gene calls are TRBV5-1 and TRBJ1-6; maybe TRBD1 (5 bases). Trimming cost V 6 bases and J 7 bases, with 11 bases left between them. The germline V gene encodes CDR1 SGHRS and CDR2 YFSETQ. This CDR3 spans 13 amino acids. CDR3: CASKRDSNSPLHF. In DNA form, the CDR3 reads TGCGCCAGCAAGAGGGACTCCAATTCACCCCTCCACTTT. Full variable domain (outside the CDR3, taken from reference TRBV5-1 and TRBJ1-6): KAGVTQTPRYLIKTRGQQVTLSCSPISGHRSVSWYQQTPGQGLQFLFEYFSETQRNKGNFPGRFSGRQFSNSRSEMNVSTLELGDSALYLCASKRDSNSPLHFGNGTRLTVT.

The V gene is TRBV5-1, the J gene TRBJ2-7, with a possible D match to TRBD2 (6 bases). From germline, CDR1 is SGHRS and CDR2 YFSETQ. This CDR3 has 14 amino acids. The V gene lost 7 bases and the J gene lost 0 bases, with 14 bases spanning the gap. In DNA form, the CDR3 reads TGCGCCAGCGGCCCGGGCGGGAACTCCTACGAGCAGTACTTC. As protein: CASGPGGNSYEQYF.